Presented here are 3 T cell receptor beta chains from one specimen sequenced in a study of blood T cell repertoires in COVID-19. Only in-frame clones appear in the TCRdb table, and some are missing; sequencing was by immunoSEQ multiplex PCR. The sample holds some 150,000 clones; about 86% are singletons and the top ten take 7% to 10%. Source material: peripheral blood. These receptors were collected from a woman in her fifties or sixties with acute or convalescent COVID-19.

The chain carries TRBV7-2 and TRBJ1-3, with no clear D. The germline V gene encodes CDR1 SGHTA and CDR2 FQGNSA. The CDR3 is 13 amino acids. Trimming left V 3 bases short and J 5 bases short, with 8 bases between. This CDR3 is CASSLRDRNTIYF. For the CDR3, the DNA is TGTGCCAGCAGCTTGCGCGATCGAAACACCATATATTTT.

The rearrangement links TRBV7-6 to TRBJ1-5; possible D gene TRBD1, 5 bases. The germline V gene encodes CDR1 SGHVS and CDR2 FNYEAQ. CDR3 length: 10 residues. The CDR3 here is CATGGQPQHF. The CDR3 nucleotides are TGTGCAACGGGGGGGCAGCCCCAGCATTTT.

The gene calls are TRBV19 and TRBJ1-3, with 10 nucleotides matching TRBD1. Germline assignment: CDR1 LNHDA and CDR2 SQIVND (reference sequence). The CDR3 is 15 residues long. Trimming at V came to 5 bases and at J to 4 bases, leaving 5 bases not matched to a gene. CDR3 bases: TGTGCCAGTAGTTGGGACAGGGGAGTCGGAAACACCATATATTTT. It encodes CASSWDRGVGNTIYF.